This T cell receptor beta chain was captured by sequencing in a study of T cells expressing NK-cell markers. Overall study findings and caveats: Each of over 5 donors carried dominant NKG2C+ clonotypes accounting for about 1.0-7.0% of CD8+ T cells.

The CDR3 extends over 13 amino acids. CDR1 and CDR2 (germline): LGHDT, YNNKEL (reference sequence). Concerning this clonotype: The antigen is not known.

The TCR beta cDNA came from 5'RACE template switching with UMIs. TCRdb reanalyzed the 5' RACE reads, giving one entry per CDR3 protein sequence and no DNA. The data include some 460,000 distinct CDR3 sequences; the top ten clones carry approximately 1.5%. The origin of this receptor is a woman aged 45-65 years in good health. Sequencing was performed on blood T cells: a sorted CD56 or NKG2C T cell subset, CD4+ or CD8+ T cells, or bulk PBMC T cells (not recorded which). This sequence joins TRBV3-1 and TRBJ1-2; the TCRdb D gene call, TRBD1, has no DNA to confirm it. CDR3 region: CASSPPGGYGYTF.